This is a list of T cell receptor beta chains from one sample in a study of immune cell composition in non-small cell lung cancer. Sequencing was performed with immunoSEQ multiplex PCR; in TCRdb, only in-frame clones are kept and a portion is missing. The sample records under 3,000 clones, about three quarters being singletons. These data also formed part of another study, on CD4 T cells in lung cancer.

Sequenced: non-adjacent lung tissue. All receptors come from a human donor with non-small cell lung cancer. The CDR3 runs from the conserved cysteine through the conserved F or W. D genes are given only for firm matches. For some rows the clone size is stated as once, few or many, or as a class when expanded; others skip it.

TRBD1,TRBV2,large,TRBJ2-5,CASREGQGRETQYF,TGTGCCAGCAGGGAGGGACAGGGGCGAGAGACCCAGTACTTC
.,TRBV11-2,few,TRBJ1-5,CASTADHNQPQHF,TGTGCCAGCACCGCGGATCACAATCAGCCCCAGCATTTT
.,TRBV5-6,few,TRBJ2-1,CASSTDREDYNEQFF,TGTGCCAGCAGCACCGACAGGGAGGATTACAATGAGCAGTTCTTC
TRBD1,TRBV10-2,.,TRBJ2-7,CASSETGTGSGEQYF,TGCGCCAGCAGTGAGACTGGGACAGGGTCGGGCGAGCAGTACTTC
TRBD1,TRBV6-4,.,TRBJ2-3,CASSERQGTDTQYF,TGTGCCAGCAGTGAGCGACAGGGGACAGATACGCAGTATTTT
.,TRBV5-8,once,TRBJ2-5,CASSLDHAETQYF,TGTGCCAGCAGCTTGGATCATGCGGAGACCCAGTACTTC
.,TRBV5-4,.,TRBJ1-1,CASSFETEAFF,TGTGCCAGCAGCTTTGAGACAGAAGCTTTCTTT
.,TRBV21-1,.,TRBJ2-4,CARIRVAGERRLAKNIQYF,TGTGCCAGGATTCGAGTGGCCGGGGAGCGGAGGCTAGCCAAAAACATTCAGTACTTC
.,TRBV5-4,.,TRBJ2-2,CASSSNLGQGPGELFF,TGTGCCAGCAGCTCTAACCTGGGGCAGGGCCCCGGGGAGCTGTTTTTT
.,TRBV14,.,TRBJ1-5,CASSRQGMGQPQHF,TGTGCCAGCAGCCGCCAGGGAATGGGACAGCCCCAGCATTTT
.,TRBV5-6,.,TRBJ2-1,CASSLDGGEVYNEQFF,TGTGCCAGCAGCTTGGATGGAGGGGAGGTCTACAATGAGCAGTTCTTC
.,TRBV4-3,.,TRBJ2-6,CASSQNDIRNSGANVLTF,TGCGCCAGCAGCCAAAACGATATCAGAAACTCTGGGGCCAACGTCCTGACTTTC
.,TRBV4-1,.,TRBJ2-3,CASSQVGTDTQYF,TGCGCCAGCAGCCAAGTTGGGACTGATACGCAGTATTTT
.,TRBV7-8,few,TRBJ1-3,CASSLGQAGNTIYF,TGTGCCAGCAGCTTAGGACAGGCTGGAAACACCATATATTTT
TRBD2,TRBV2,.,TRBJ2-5,CASSEAGGQETQYF,TGTGCCAGCAGTGAAGCGGGGGGGCAAGAGACCCAGTACTTC
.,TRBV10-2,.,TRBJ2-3,CASSDGGTQYF,TGCGCCAGCAGTGACGGGGGTACGCAGTATTTT
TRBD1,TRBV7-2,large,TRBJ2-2,CASSRSGTGGIGELFF,TGTGCCAGCAGCCGATCCGGGACAGGGGGCATCGGGGAGCTGTTTTTT
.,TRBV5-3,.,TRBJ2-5,CARSSGAQYF,TGTGCCAGAAGCTCGGGGGCCCAGTACTTC
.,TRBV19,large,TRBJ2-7,CASSITPSDSYEQYF,TGTGCCAGTAGTATTACACCTAGCGACTCCTACGAGCAGTACTTC
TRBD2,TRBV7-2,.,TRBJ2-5,CASSPSGRQETQYF,TGTGCCAGCAGCCCTAGCGGGAGACAAGAGACCCAGTACTTC
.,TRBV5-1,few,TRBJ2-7,CASSATSHEQYF,TGCGCCAGCAGCGCAACTTCCCACGAGCAGTACTTC
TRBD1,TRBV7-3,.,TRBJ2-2,CASSPHPPGQGNTGELFF,TGTGCCAGCAGCCCTCACCCCCCGGGACAGGGGAACACCGGGGAGCTGTTTTTT
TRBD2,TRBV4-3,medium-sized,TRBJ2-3,CASSQGWTSGVSTDTQYF,TGCGCCAGCAGCCAAGGATGGACTAGCGGGGTCAGCACAGATACGCAGTATTTT
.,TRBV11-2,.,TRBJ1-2,CASSLEPAGSYGYTF,TGTGCCAGCAGCTTAGAGCCAGCAGGCTCCTATGGCTACACCTTC
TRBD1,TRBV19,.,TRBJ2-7,CASSIEGQGASEQYF,TGTGCCAGTAGTATAGAAGGACAGGGGGCCTCCGAGCAGTACTTC
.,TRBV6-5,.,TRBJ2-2,CASSYTGLNTGELFF,TGTGCCAGCAGTTACACAGGTCTTAACACCGGGGAGCTGTTTTTT
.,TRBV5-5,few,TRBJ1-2,CASSLDSYGYTF,TGTGCCAGCAGCTTGGACAGCTATGGCTACACCTTC
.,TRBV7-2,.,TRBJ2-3,CASSALGLQKTDTQYF,TGTGCCAGCAGCGCCCTTGGGCTACAAAAAACAGATACGCAGTATTTT
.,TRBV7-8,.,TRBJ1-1,CASSFRDREAFF,TGTGCCAGCAGCTTCCGAGACAGGGAAGCTTTCTTT
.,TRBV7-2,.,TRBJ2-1,CASSLVGRGSYNEQFF,TGTGCCAGCAGCTTAGTTGGGAGAGGGTCCTACAATGAGCAGTTCTTC
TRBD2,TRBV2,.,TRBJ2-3,CASKASGSTDTQYF,TGTGCCAGCAAAGCTAGCGGAAGCACAGATACGCAGTATTTT
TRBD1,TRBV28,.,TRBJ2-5,CASSFGTGVETQYF,TGTGCCAGCAGTTTCGGGACAGGGGTAGAGACCCAGTACTTC
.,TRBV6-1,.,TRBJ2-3,CASSEGGVDTQYF,TGTGCCAGCAGTGAAGGAGGTGTAGATACGCAGTATTTT
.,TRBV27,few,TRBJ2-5,CASSFGGETQYF,TGTGCCAGCAGTTTTGGGGGGGAGACCCAGTACTTC
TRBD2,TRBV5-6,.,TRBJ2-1,CASSLGLASGGFNEQFF,TGTGCCAGCAGCTTAGGACTAGCGTCTGGCGGGTTCAATGAGCAGTTCTTC
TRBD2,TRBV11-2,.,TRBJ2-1,CASSRSGRTYNEQFF,TGTGCCAGCAGTAGAAGCGGGAGGACCTACAATGAGCAGTTCTTC
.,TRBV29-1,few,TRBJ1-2,CSVDTGLSGYTF,TGCAGCGTAGATACAGGGTTAAGCGGCTACACCTTC
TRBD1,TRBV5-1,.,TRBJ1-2,CASSLDLTGAGGYTF,TGCGCCAGCAGCTTGGACCTGACAGGGGCCGGTGGCTACACCTTC
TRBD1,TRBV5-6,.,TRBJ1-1,CASSLWRQGVERNTEAFF,TGTGCCAGCAGCTTGTGGAGACAGGGAGTGGAGAGGAACACTGAAGCTTTCTTT
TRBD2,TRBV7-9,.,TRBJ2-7,CASSLVSGVVYEQYF,TGTGCCAGCAGCTTGGTTAGCGGGGTCGTCTACGAGCAGTACTTC
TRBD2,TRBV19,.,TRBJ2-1,CASRAGGYYNEQFF,TGTGCCAGTAGAGCGGGAGGGTACTACAATGAGCAGTTCTTC
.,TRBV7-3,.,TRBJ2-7,CASSLEQETGQYF,TGTGCCAGCAGCTTAGAACAGGAGACGGGGCAGTACTTC
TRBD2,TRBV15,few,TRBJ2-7,CATSSTSVSYEQYF,TGTGCCACCAGCAGCACTAGCGTCTCCTACGAGCAGTACTTC
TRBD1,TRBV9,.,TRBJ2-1,CASSVDRLIGDNEQFF,TGTGCCAGCAGCGTGGACAGGTTGATAGGAGACAATGAGCAGTTCTTC
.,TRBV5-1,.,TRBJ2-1,CASSFYLNYNEQFF,TGTGCCAGCAGCTTCTACTTAAACTACAATGAGCAGTTCTTC
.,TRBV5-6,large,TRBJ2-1,CASSFYLNYNEQFF,TGTGCCAGCAGCTTCTACTTAAACTACAATGAGCAGTTCTTC
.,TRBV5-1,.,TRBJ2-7,CASSLEQGSAYEQYF,TGCGCCAGCAGCTTGGAGCAGGGTAGTGCCTACGAGCAGTACTTC
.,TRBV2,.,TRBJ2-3,CASTPLGGSTDTQYF,TGTGCCAGCACTCCCCTGGGGGGAAGCACAGATACGCAGTATTTT
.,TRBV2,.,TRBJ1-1,CASRTTKLGGLEAFF,TGTGCCAGTCGGACAACAAAATTGGGGGGTCTTGAAGCTTTCTTT
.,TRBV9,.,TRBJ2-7,CASSALGAGPSYEQYF,TGTGCCAGCAGCGCACTTGGGGCGGGGCCTTCCTACGAGCAGTACTTC
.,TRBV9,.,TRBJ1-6,CASSVWGEDNSPLHF,TGTGCCAGCAGCGTTTGGGGAGAGGATAATTCACCCCTCCACTTT
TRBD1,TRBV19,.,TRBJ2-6,CAATRDRDGSGANVLTF,TGTGCCGCTACACGGGACAGGGATGGCTCTGGGGCCAACGTCCTGACTTTC
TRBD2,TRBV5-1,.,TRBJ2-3,CASSRGLAGSSDTQYF,TGCGCCAGCAGCCGGGGACTAGCGGGGAGTTCGGATACGCAGTATTTT
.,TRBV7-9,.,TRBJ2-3,CASSFLSTDTQYF,TGTGCCAGCAGCTTCCTTAGCACAGATACGCAGTATTTT
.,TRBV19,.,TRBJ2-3,CASTGRGAARTQYF,TGTGCCAGTACCGGTCGGGGAGCAGCCCGCACGCAGTATTTT